Presented here are 23 T cell receptor beta chains from one specimen sequenced in a study of cytomegalovirus exposure and HLA in healthy donors. Some clones are missing from TCRdb's copy, which holds only in-frame ones; the method was immunoSEQ multiplex PCR. The sample holds over 130,000 clones, roughly 86% seen once. The specimen was PBMCs. These receptors all stem from a young man in good health and CMV-seropositive.

The chain employs TRBV5-1 and TRBJ2-1; D remains ambiguous. The CDR3 contains 13 residues. Trimming took off 4 bases at V and 5 bases at J, with 10 bases between the two ends. CDR1 and CDR2 (germline): SGHRS, YFSETQ. CDR3 sequence reads: CASSLQRDNEQFF. The DNA for the CDR3 is TGCGCCAGCAGCCTCCAACGGGACAATGAGCAGTTCTTC.

The chain couples TRBV5-1 to TRBJ2-6, with a possible D match to TRBD2 (5 bases). The CDR3 is made up of 14 amino acids. Germline loops: CDR1 SGHRS, CDR2 YFSETQ. V lost 4 bases and J 4 bases, leaving 9 bases between the germline ends. The CDR3 here is CASSEGTGANVLTF. Written as DNA, the CDR3 is TGCGCCAGCAGCGAGGGAACAGGGGCCAACGTCCTGACTTTC.

The chain recombines TRBV30 with TRBJ2-2; D might be TRBD2 (6 bases). Germline V gene data show CDR1 as GTSNPN and CDR2 as SVGIG (reference sequence). CDR3 size: 14 residues. Trimming stripped 1 base from V and 5 bases from J, with 11 bases between. The CDR3 DNA sequence: TGTGCCTGGAGTGAGGAAGGGAGGACCGGGGAGCTGTTTTTT. Translating gives CAWSEEGRTGELFF.

The chain uses TRBV25-1 and TRBJ2-3; 9 bases line up with TRBD2. The CDR3 is made up of 14 amino acids. Germline CDR1 is MGHDK and CDR2 is SYGVNS. J lost 1 base, V lost 10 bases, and 6 bases had no gene match. CDR3 protein: CATARGGGTDTQYF. In DNA form, the CDR3 reads TGTGCCACCGCCCGCGGGGGGGGCACAGATACGCAGTATTTT.

This clone has only one observation. The chain links TRBV2 to TRBJ2-7, with D tentatively TRBD1 (5 bases). The germline CDR1 and CDR2 sequences are SNHLY and FYNNEI. There are 14 residues in the CDR3. V was pared by 5 bases and J by 6 bases, with 17 bases between. The CDR3 protein is CASSLGRARGEQYF. In DNA form, the CDR3 reads TGTGCCAGCAGTCTTGGTCGGGCAAGGGGCGAGCAGTACTTC.

The chain carries TRBV19 and TRBJ1-2; D gene uncertain. Germline V gives CDR1 LNHDA, CDR2 SQIVND (reference sequence). This CDR3 is built from 13 residues. V was cut by 9 bases and J by 3 bases, with 14 bases left in between. The CDR3 is CASHPDTYYGYTF. The CDR3 bases are TGTGCCAGCCATCCCGACACCTACTATGGCTACACCTTC.

The rearrangement joins TRBV11-2 to TRBJ2-3; TRBD1 is a possible D gene (6 bases). V was cut by 6 bases and J by 2 bases, with 12 bases left in between. Germline lookup yields CDR1 SGHAT and CDR2 FQNNGV. The CDR3 sequence is 14 residues long. This chain's CDR3 is CASSLQGFTDTQYF. The CDR3 coding sequence is TGTGCCAGCAGTCTACAGGGTTTCACAGATACGCAGTATTTT.

The chain combines TRBV19 with TRBJ2-3; 12 bases line up with TRBD2. V shed 2 bases, J shed 2 bases, and the junction held 2 bases outside the gene matches. Germline V gives CDR1 LNHDA, CDR2 SQIVND (reference sequence). The CDR3 spans 16 residues. CDR3 residues: CASSILAGGPTDTQYF. The CDR3 DNA follows: TGTGCCAGTAGTATACTAGCGGGAGGGCCCACAGATACGCAGTATTTT.

This sequence joins TRBV9 and TRBJ1-2; D not resolved. This CDR3 has 15 amino acids. Trimming left V 1 base short and J 2 bases short, with 12 bases between. Germline-derived CDR1 and CDR2 are SGDLS and YYNGEE. CDR3 sequence (DNA): TGTGCCAGCAGCGTATCGGGTTTTTTCAACTATGGCTACACCTTC. Residues: CASSVSGFFNYGYTF.

This sequence joins TRBV30 and TRBJ1-2, with a weak D call TRBD1 (6 bases). The CDR3 loop spans 13 amino acids. V dropped 4 bases and J dropped 6 bases, with 15 bases sitting between them. Looked up from germline, CDR1 is GTSNPN and CDR2 is SVGIG (reference sequence). In DNA, the CDR3 is TGTGCCTGGAACGAAGACAGGTCTAATGGCTACACCTTC. Protein: CAWNEDRSNGYTF.

As DNA, the CDR3 is TGTGCCAGCAGGTTGACTAGCGGGATAGGTGAGACCCAGTACTTC. This sequence encodes CASRLTSGIGETQYF. The gene calls are TRBV7-3 and TRBJ2-5; TRBD2 matches at 11 bases. V trimming: 6 bases; J trimming: 5 bases; junction bases outside the gene matches: 8. The CDR3 spans 15 residues. Per germline, CDR1 SGHTA and CDR2 FQGTGA.

The genes are TRBV7-8 and TRBJ2-1; 9 bases are shared with TRBD1. CDR3 length equals 16 residues. CDR1 is SGHVS and CDR2 is FQNEAQ in the germline V gene. J was trimmed by 5 bases and V by 1 base; bases with no gene match: 6. The CDR3 loop reads CASSLGHRGRDNEQFF. The CDR3 DNA is TGTGCCAGCAGCTTAGGTCACAGGGGGCGCGACAATGAGCAGTTCTTC.

The chain couples TRBV5-1 to TRBJ2-1, with TRBD2 matching over 8 bases. CDR3 length: 16 residues. V was pared by 0 bases and J by 4 bases, with 6 bases of the junction left unmatched. The germline CDR1 and CDR2 sequences are SGHRS and YFSETQ. The DNA of the CDR3 is TGCGCCAGCAGCTTGGGACCGGGACTAGAATACAATGAGCAGTTCTTC. This sequence encodes CASSLGPGLEYNEQFF.

This sequence joins TRBV13 and TRBJ2-3; the match to TRBD1 covers 7 bases. Germline values: CDR1 PRHDT, CDR2 FYEKMQ (reference sequence). V shed 5 bases and J 1 base; nucleotides not matched to a gene: 6. The CDR3 spans 15 residues. CDR3 sequence reads: CASSTGTDRTDTQYF. In DNA, the CDR3 is TGTGCCAGCAGCACAGGGACAGATCGCACAGATACGCAGTATTTT.

V usage is TRBV5-1 and J usage is TRBJ1-6, with a tentative D call TRBD1 (6 bases). The CDR3 length is 15 residues. Germline values: CDR1 SGHRS, CDR2 YFSETQ. V was cut by 3 bases and J by 10 bases, with 17 bases left in between. The CDR3 DNA reads TGCGCCAGCAGCTCGAGACAGGAATCGGGCTCACCCCTCCACTTT. As protein: CASSSRQESGSPLHF. Filled out from reference TRBV5-1 and TRBJ1-6, the complete variable domain reads KAGVTQTPRYLIKTRGQQVTLSCSPISGHRSVSWYQQTPGQGLQFLFEYFSETQRNKGNFPGRFSGRQFSNSRSEMNVSTLELGDSALYLCASSSRQESGSPLHFGNGTRLTVT.

The sample holds a few counts of this clone. The J gene is TRBJ2-1, the V gene TRBV7-3; 9 bases align to TRBD1. The CDR3 covers 16 residues. V shed 5 bases and J 5 bases; nucleotides not matched to a gene: 10. The V gene's germline CDR1 is SGHTA and CDR2 FQGTGA. The CDR3 DNA is TGTGCCAGCAGCCATGCCGGGACAGGGTTCCACAATGAGCAGTTCTTC. It yields the protein CASSHAGTGFHNEQFF.

The rearrangement uses TRBV9 and TRBJ2-5, with 15 bases matching TRBD2. The V gene end was trimmed by 4 bases and the J gene end by 5 bases; junction bases not matched to a gene: 9. Per the germline V gene, CDR1 is SGDLS and CDR2 is YYNGEE. The CDR3 has 17 amino acids. CDR3 amino acids: CASSFGLAGGRRETQYF. DNA of the CDR3: TGTGCCAGCAGCTTTGGACTAGCGGGAGGGAGGAGGGAGACCCAGTACTTC.

The V gene is TRBV19, the J gene TRBJ1-5; D gene uncertain. With 7 bases removed from V and 5 bases from J, the gap between germline ends came to 18 bases. In germline, CDR1 is LNHDA, CDR2 SQIVND (reference sequence). The CDR3 loop spans 15 amino acids. Here the CDR3 DNA reads TGTGCCAGTAAGAACGCCGCTCCGAGTGATCAGCCCCAGCATTTT. Its protein product is CASKNAAPSDQPQHF.

The chain recombines TRBV27 with TRBJ1-2, with 10 bases that match TRBD1. V lost 5 bases to trimming and J lost 7 bases; unmatched junction nucleotides: 7. The CDR3 has 14 amino acids. From germline, CDR1 is MNHEY and CDR2 SMNVEV (reference sequence). The CDR3 here is CASSRDRGRSGYTF. The CDR3 DNA reads as TGTGCCAGCAGTAGAGACAGGGGGCGATCTGGCTACACCTTC.

This clone was detected only once. The rearrangement uses TRBV6-1 and TRBJ1-1; TRBD1 agrees at 10 bases. Germline V gene data show CDR1 as MNHNS and CDR2 as SASEGT. Trimming took 7 bases from V and 9 from J; bases not matched to a gene: 8. The CDR3 consists of 13 residues. In DNA form, the CDR3 reads TGTGCCAGCATTATGACAGGGGGCCGCAAAGCTTTCTTT. Protein sequence: CASIMTGGRKAFF.

The rearrangement joins TRBV5-4 to TRBJ2-2; D perhaps matches TRBD2 (5 bases). CDR3 length: 17 amino acids. V gave up 2 bases and J gave up 4 bases, with 18 bases separating them. Germline V gene sequence: CDR1 SGHNT, CDR2 YYREEE (reference sequence). CDR3 nucleotide sequence: TGTGCCAGCAGCTTCCCTGGAGTACGGGGAAGCACCGGGGAGCTGTTTTTT. This sequence encodes CASSFPGVRGSTGELFF.

This clone was recorded a few times. The genes are TRBV18 and TRBJ2-1; possible D gene TRBD2, 5 bases. Deletions cut 3 bases from V and 6 bases from J, with 12 bases between. This CDR3 has 14 residues. In germline, CDR1 is KGHSH, CDR2 LQKENI. The CDR3 here is CASSPGEWGNEQFF. In DNA form, the CDR3 reads TGTGCCAGCTCACCGGGAGAGTGGGGCAATGAGCAGTTCTTC. The variable domain in full, with the rest retrieved from reference TRBV18 and TRBJ2-1, is NAGVMQNPRHLVRRRGQEARLRCSPMKGHSHVYWYRQLPEEGLKFMVYLQKENIIDESGMPKERFSAEFPKEGPSILRIQQVVRGDSAAYFCASSPGEWGNEQFFGPGTRLTVL.

The V gene is TRBV5-5, the J gene TRBJ2-7; D possibly corresponds to TRBD1 (6 bases). This CDR3 comprises 14 residues. CDR1 is SGHKS and CDR2 is YYEKEE in the germline V gene (reference sequence). Trimming took 6 bases from V and 5 from J, leaving 18 bases between them. The CDR3 reads CASIPRSGVDEQYF. The CDR3 DNA is TGTGCCAGCATCCCCCGGTCAGGGGTGGACGAGCAGTACTTC.